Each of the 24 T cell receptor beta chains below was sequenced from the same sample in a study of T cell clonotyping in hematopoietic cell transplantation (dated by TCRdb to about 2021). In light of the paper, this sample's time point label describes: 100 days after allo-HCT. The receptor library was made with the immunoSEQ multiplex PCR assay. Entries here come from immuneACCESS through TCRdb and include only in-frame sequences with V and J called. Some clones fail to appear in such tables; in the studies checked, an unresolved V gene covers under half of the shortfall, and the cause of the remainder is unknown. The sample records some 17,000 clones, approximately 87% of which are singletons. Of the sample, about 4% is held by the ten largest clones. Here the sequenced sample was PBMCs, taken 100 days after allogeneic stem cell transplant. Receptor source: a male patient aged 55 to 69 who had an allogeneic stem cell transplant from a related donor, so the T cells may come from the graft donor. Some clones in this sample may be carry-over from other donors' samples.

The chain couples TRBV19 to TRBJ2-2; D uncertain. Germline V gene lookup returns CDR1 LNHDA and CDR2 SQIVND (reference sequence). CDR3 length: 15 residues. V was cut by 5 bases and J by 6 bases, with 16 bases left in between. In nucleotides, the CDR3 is TGTGCCAGTAGTCTCTTAAGGGAAATTCCCGGGGAGCTGTTTTTT. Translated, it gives CASSLLREIPGELFF.

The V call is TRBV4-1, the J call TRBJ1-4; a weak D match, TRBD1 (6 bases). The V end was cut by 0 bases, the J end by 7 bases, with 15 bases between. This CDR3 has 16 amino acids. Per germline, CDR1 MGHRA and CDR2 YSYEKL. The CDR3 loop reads CASSQDPPGASEKLFF. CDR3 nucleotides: TGCGCCAGCAGCCAAGATCCGCCAGGGGCCTCTGAAAAACTGTTTTTT.

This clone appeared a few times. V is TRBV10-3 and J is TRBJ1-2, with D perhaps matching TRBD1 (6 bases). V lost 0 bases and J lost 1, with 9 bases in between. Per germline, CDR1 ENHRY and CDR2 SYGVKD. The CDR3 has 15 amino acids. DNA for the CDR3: TGTGCCATCAGTGAGTCGTTGGACAGTAACTATGGCTACACCTTC. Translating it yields CAISESLDSNYGYTF.

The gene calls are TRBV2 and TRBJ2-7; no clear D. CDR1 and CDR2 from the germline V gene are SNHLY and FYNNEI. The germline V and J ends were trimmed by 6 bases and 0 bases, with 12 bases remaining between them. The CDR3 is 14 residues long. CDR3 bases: TGTGCCAGCAGGCTAGACGGTAGCTCCTACGAGCAGTACTTC. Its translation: CASRLDGSSYEQYF.

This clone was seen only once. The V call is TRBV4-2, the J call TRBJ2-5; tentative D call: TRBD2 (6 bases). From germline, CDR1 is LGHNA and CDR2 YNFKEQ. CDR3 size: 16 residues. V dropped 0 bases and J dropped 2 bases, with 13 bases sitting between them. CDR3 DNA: TGTGCCAGCAGCCAAGATCTGCGGGGTCGGCAAGAGACCCAGTACTTC. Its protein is CASSQDLRGRQETQYF.

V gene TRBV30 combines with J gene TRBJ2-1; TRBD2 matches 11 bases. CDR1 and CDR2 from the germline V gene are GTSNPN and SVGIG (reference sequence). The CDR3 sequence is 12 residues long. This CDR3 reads CAAGLADNEQFF. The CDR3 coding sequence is TGTGCAGCGGGACTAGCGGACAATGAGCAGTTCTTC.

DNA for the CDR3: TGTGCCAGCAGTGGAGGAGTAGCGGGTTCCTACGAGCAGTACTTC. Translating it yields CASSGGVAGSYEQYF. The chain has TRBV6-1 and TRBJ2-7, with 7 bases lining up with TRBD2. Germline V CDR1 and CDR2: MNHNS, SASEGT. This CDR3 region has 15 residues. The J segment lost 1 base and the V segment lost 4 bases, leaving 7 bases of the junction unmatched.

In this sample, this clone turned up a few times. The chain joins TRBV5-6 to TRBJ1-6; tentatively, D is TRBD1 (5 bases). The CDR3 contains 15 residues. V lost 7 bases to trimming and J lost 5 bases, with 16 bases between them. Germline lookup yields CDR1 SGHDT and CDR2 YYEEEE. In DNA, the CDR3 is TGTGCCAGCGGACTCCTTAGGGGCGATAATTCACCCCTCCACTTT. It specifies CASGLLRGDNSPLHF.

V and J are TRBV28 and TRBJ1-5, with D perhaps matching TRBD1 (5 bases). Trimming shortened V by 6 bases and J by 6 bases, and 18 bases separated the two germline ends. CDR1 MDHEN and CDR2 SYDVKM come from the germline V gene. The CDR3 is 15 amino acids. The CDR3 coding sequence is TGTGCCAGCAGCCTCCCTGGGGGTATAGGTCAGCCCCAGCATTTT. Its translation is CASSLPGGIGQPQHF.

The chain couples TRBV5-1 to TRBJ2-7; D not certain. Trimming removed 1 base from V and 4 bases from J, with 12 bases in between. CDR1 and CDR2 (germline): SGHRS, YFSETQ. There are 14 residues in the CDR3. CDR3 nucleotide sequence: TGCGCCAGCAGCTTGTCGGGTACCCTTTACGAGCAGTACTTC. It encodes CASSLSGTLYEQYF.

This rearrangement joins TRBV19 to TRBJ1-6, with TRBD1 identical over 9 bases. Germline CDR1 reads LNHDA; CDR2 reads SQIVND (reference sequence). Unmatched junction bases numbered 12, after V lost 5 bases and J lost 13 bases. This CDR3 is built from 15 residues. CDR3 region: CASSRDGDRVFPLHF. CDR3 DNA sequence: TGTGCCAGTAGTCGAGATGGGGACAGGGTTTTTCCCCTCCACTTT.

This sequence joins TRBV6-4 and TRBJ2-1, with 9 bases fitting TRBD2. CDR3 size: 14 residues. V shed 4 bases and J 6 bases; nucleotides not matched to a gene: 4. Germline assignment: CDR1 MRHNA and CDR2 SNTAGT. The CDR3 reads CASSAGSGGNEQFF. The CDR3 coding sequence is TGTGCCAGCAGTGCGGGTAGCGGGGGCAATGAGCAGTTCTTC.

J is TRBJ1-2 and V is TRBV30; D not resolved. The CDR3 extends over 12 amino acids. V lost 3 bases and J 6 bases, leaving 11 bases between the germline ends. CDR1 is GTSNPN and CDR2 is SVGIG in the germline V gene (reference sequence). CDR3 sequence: CAWRETWDGYTF. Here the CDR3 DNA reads TGTGCCTGGAGGGAAACCTGGGATGGCTACACCTTC.

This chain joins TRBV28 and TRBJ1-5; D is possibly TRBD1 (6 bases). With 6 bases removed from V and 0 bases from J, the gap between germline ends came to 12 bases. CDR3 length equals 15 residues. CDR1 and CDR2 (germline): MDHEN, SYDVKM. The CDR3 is CASRGSRGSNQPQHF. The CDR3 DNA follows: TGTGCCAGCAGAGGCTCCAGGGGTAGCAATCAGCCCCAGCATTTT.

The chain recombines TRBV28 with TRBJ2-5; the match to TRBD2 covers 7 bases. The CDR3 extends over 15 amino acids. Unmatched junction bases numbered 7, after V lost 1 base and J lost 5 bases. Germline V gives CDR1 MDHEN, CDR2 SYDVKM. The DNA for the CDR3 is TGTGCCAGCAGTTTATCCGGGGAGGGAGGGGAGACCCAGTACTTC. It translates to CASSLSGEGGETQYF.

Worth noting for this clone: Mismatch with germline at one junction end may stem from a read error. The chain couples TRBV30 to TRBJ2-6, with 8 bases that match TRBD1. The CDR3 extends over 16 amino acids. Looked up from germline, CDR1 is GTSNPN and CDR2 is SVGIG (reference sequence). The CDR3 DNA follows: TGTGCCTGGAGGGGACAGGACTACTCTGGGGCCAACGCCCTGACTTTC. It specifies CAWRGQDYSGANALTF. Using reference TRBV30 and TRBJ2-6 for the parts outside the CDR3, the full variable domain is SQTIHQWPATLVQPVGSPLSLECTVEGTSNPNLYWYRQAAGRGLQLLFYSVGIGQISSEVPQNLSASRPQDRQFILSSKKLLLSDSGFYLCAWRGQDYSGANALTFGAGSRLTVL.

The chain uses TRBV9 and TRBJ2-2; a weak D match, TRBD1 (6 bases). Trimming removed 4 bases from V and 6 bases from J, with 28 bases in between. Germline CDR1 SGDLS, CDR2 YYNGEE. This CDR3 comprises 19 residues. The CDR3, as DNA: TGTGCCAGCAGCTCTATCATCTTTAGGACAGCTTTGGGGTCCGGGGAGCTGTTTTTT. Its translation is CASSSIIFRTALGSGELFF.

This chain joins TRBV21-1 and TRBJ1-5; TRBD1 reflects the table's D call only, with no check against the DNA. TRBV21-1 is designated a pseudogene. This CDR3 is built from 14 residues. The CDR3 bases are TGTGCCCGACAACAGGGAAGGGGCAATCAGCCCCAGCATTTT. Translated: CARQQGRGNQPQHF.

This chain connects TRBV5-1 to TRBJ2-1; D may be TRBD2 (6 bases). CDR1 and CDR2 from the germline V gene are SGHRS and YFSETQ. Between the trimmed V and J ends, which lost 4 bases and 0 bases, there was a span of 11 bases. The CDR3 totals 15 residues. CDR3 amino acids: CASSLSGSSYNEQFF. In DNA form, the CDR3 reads TGCGCCAGCAGCCTTAGCGGAAGCTCCTACAATGAGCAGTTCTTC.

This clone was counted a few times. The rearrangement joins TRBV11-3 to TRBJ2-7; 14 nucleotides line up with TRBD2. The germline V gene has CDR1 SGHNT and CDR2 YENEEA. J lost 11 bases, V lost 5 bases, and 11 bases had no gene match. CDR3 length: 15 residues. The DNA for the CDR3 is TGTGCCAGCAGCCTTGGGACTAGCGGGAGTGAGCGGAAGTACTTC. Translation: CASSLGTSGSERKYF. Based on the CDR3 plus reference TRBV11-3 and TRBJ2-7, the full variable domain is EAGVVQSPRYKIIEKKQPVAFWCNPISGHNTLYWYLQNLGQGPELLIRYENEEAVDDSQLPKDRFSAERLKGVDSTLKIQPAELGDSAVYLCASSLGTSGSERKYFGPGTRLTVT.

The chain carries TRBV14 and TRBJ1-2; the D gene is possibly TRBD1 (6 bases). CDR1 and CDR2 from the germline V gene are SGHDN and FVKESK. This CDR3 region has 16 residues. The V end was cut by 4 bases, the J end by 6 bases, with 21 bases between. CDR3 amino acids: CASSLGPTSGEDGYTF. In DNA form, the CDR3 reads TGTGCCAGCAGCCTAGGACCAACATCAGGGGAGGATGGCTACACCTTC.

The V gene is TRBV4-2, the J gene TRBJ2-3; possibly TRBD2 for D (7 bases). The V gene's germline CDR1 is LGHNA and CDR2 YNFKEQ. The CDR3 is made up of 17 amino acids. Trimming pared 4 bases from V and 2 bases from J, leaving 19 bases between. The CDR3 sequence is CASSLGASGAVTDTQYF. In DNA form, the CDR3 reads TGTGCCAGCAGCCTGGGGGCCAGCGGGGCGGTCACAGATACGCAGTATTTT.

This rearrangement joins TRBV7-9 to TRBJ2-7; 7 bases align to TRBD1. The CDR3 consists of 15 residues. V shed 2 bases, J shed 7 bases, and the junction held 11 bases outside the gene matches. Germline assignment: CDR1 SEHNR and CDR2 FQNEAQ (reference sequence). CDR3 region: CASSLLPQTGVEQYF. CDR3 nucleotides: TGTGCCAGCAGCTTACTCCCTCAAACAGGGGTTGAGCAGTACTTC. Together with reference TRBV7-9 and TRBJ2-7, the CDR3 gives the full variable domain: DTGVSQNPRHKITKRGQNVTFRCDPISEHNRLYWYRQTLGQGPEFLTYFQNEAQLEKSRLLSDRFSAERPKGSFSTLEIQRTEQGDSAMYLCASSLLPQTGVEQYFGPGTRLTVT.

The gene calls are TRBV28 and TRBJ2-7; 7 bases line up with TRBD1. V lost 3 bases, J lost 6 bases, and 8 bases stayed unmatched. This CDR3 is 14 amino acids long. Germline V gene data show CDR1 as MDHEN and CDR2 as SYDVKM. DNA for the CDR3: TGTGCCAGCAGTTTTAGGGGGCCCTTTGCCGAGCAGTACTTC. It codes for CASSFRGPFAEQYF.